A single sample is the source of the 3 T cell receptor beta chains below, sequenced in a study of cytomegalovirus exposure and HLA in healthy donors. The study ran its PCR with 60 Vbeta and 13 Jbeta primers. TCRdb's table, derived via immunoSEQ multiplex PCR, lists solely in-frame clones and lacks some. The sample shows over 80,000 clones, over 55% of them seen only once. Material: PBMCs. These receptors were collected from a boy younger than 18 in good health and CMV-seropositive.

This clone was counted between two and nine times. The chain uses TRBV5-1 and TRBJ1-1; TRBD1 is a possible D gene (5 bases). This CDR3 has 13 amino acids. Germline V lookup: CDR1 SGHRS, CDR2 YFSETQ. The germline V and J ends were trimmed by 0 bases and 3 bases, with 6 bases remaining between them. The CDR3 sequence is CASSLGRDTEAFF. The CDR3 bases are TGCGCCAGCAGCTTGGGCAGGGACACTGAAGCTTTCTTT.

The chain couples TRBV6-5 to TRBJ1-2; a weak D match, TRBD1 (6 bases). V lost 4 bases and J lost 6, with 18 bases in between. The CDR3 has 15 amino acids. Germline V gene lookup returns CDR1 MNHEY and CDR2 SVGAGI. In DNA form, the CDR3 reads TGTGCCAGCAGTTCACAGGGCTCACCCCCCCATGGCTACACCTTC. Residues: CASSSQGSPPHGYTF.

The chain couples TRBV18 to TRBJ2-1; the D gene is possibly TRBD2 (5 bases). The CDR3 is made up of 18 amino acids. CDR1 is KGHSH and CDR2 is LQKENI in the germline V gene. The ends were cut back, 3 bases at V and 2 bases at J, with 20 bases in the middle. The chain's CDR3 is CASSPNPMGAGTYNEQFF. CDR3 coding DNA: TGTGCCAGCTCACCTAACCCGATGGGCGCCGGGACCTACAATGAGCAGTTCTTC.